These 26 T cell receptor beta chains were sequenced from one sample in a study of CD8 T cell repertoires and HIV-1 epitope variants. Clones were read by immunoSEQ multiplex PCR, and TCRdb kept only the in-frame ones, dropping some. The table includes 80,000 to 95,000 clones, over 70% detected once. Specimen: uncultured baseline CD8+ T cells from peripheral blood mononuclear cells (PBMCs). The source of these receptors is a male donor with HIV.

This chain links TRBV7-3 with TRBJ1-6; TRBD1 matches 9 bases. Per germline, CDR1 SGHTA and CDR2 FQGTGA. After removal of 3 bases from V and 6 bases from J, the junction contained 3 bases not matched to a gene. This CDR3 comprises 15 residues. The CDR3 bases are TGTGCCAGCAGCTTTACGGGACAGGGTAATTCACCCCTCCACTTT. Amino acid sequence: CASSFTGQGNSPLHF.

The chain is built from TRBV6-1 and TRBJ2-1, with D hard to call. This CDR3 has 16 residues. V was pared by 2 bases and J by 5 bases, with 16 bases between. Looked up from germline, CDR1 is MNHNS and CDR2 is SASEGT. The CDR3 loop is CASSELVGQIDNEQFF. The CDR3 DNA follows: TGTGCCAGCAGTGAACTCGTGGGCCAGATAGACAATGAGCAGTTCTTC.

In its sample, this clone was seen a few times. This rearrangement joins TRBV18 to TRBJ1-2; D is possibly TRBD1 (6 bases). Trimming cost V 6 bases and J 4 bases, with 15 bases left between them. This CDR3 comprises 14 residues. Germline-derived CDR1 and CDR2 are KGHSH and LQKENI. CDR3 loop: CASSSDSKLYGYTF. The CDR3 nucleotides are TGTGCCAGCTCCTCGGACAGCAAGCTCTATGGCTACACCTTC.

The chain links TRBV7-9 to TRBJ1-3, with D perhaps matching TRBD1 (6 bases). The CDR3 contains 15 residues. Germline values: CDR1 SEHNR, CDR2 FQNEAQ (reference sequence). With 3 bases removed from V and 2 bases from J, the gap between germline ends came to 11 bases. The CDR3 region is CASSFRRGTGNTIYF. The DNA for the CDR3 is TGTGCCAGCAGCTTCCGCAGGGGAACTGGAAACACCATATATTTT.

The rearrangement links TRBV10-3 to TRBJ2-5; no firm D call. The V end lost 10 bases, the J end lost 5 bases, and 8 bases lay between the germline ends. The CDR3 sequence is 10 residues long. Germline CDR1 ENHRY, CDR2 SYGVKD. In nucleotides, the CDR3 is TGTGCCACCCCCTTTGAGACCCAGTACTTC. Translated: CATPFETQYF.

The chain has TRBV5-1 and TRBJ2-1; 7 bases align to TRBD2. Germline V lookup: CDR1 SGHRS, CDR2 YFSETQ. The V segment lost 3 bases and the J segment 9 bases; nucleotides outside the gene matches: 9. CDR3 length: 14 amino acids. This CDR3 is CASSSRTRNGEQFF. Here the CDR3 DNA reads TGCGCCAGCAGCTCCCGGACTAGAAACGGTGAGCAGTTCTTC.

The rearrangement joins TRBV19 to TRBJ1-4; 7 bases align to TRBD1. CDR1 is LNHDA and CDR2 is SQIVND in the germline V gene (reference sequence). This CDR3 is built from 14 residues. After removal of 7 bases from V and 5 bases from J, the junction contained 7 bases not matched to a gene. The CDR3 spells CASTGDSSNEKLFF. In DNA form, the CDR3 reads TGTGCCAGTACTGGGGACAGCTCGAATGAAAAACTGTTTTTT.

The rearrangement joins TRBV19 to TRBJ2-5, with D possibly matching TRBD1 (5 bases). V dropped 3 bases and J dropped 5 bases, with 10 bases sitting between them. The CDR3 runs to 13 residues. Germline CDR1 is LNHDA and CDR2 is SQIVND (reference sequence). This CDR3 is CASSIRVGETQYF. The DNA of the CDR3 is TGTGCCAGTAGTATCAGGGTTGGGGAGACCCAGTACTTC.

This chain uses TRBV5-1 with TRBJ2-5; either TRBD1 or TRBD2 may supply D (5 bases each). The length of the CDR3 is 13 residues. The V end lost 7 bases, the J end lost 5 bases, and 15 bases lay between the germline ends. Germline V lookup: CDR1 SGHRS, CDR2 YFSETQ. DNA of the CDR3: TGCGCCAGCTTCCGGAGAGGGGATGAGACCCAGTACTTC. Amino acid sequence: CASFRRGDETQYF.

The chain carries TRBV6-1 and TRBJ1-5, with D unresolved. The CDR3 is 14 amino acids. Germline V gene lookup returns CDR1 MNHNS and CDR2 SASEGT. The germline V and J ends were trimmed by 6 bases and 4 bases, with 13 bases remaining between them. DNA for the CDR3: TGTGCCAGCAGCCGCTCGGGCGGGAATCAGCCCCAGCATTTT. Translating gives CASSRSGGNQPQHF.

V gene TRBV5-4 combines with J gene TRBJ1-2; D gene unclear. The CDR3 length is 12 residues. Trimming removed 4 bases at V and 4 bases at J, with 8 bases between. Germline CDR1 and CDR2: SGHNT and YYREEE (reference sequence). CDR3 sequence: CASSPGAYGYTF. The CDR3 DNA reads TGTGCCAGCAGCCCTGGAGCCTATGGCTACACCTTC.

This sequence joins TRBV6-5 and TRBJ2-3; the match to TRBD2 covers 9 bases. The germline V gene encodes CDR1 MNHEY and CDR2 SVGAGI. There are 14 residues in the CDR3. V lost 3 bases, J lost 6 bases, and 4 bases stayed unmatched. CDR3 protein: CASSYGLASDTQYF. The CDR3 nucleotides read TGTGCCAGCAGTTATGGACTAGCGTCCGATACGCAGTATTTT.

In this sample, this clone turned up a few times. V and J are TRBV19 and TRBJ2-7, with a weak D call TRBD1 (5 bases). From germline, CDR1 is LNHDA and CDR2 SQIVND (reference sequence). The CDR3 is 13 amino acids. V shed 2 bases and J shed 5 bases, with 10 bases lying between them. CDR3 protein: CASSISAGNEQYF. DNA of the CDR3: TGTGCCAGTAGTATATCGGCAGGGAACGAGCAGTACTTC.

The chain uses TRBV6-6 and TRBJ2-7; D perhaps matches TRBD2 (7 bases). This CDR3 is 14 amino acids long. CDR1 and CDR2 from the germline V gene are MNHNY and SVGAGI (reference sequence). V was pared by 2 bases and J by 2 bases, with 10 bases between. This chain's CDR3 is CASSYGGDTYEQYF. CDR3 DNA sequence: TGTGCCAGCAGTTACGGGGGGGACACCTACGAGCAGTACTTC.

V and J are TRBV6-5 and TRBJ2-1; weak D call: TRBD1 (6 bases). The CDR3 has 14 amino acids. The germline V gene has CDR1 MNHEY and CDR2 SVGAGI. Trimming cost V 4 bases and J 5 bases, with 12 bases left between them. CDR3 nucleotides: TGTGCCAGCAGTTCCCGGGACACAGACAATGAGCAGTTCTTC. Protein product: CASSSRDTDNEQFF.

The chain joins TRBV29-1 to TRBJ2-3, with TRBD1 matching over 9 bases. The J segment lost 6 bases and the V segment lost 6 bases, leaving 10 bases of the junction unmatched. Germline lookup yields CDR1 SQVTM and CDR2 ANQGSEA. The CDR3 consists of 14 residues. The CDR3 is CSVVDRGPLDTQYF. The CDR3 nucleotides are TGCAGCGTGGTGGACAGGGGCCCGCTGGATACGCAGTATTTT.

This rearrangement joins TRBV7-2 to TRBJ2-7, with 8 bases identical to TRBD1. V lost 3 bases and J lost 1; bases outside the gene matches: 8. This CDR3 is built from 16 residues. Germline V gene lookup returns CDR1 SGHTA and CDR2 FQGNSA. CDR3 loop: CASSFQGATASYEQYF. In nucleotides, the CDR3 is TGTGCCAGCAGCTTCCAGGGGGCCACAGCTTCCTACGAGCAGTACTTC. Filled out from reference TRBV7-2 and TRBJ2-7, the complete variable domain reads GAGVSQSPSNKVTEKGKDVELRCDPISGHTALYWYRQSLGQGLEFLIYFQGNSAPDKSGLPSDRFSAERTGGSVSTLTIQRTQQEDSAVYLCASSFQGATASYEQYFGPGTRLTVT.

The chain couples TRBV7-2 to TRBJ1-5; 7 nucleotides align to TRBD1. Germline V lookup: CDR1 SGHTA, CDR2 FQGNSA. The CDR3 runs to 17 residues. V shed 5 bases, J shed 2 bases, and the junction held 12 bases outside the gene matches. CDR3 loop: CASSQWDRAYGNQPQHF. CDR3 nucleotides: TGTGCCAGCAGCCAATGGGACAGAGCATACGGCAATCAGCCCCAGCATTTT.

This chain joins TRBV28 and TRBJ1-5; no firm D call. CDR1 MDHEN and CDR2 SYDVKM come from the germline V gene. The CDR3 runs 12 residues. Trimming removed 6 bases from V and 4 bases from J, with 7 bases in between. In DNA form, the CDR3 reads TGTGCCAGCAGACCTCGGAATCAGCCCCAGCATTTT. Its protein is CASRPRNQPQHF.

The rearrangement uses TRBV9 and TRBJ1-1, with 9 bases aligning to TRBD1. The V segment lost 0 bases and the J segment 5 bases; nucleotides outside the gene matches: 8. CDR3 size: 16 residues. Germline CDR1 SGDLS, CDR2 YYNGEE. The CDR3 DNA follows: TGTGCCAGCAGCGTAGCGACAGGGGGATGGGTTACTGAAGCTTTCTTT. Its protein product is CASSVATGGWVTEAFF.

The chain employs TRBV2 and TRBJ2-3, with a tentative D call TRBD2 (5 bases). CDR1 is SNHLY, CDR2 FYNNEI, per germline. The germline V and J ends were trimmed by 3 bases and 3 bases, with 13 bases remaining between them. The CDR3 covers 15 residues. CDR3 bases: TGTGCCAGCAGTGACAGGCGGGCTCTGACAGATACGCAGTATTTT. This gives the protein CASSDRRALTDTQYF.

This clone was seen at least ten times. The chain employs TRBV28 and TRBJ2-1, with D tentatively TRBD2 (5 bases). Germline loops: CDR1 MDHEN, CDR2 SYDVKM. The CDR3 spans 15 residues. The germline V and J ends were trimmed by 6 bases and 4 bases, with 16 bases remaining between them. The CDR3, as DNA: TGTGCCAGCAGGGACTCCGGGCGCGTATACAATGAGCAGTTCTTC. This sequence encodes CASRDSGRVYNEQFF.

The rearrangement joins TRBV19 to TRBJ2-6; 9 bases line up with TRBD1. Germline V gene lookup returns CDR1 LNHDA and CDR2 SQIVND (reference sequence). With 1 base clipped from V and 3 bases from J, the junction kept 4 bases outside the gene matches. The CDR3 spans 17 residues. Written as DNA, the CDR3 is TGTGCCAGTAGTATAGCCGGGACAGGGATTGGGGCCAACGTCCTGACTTTC. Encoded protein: CASSIAGTGIGANVLTF.

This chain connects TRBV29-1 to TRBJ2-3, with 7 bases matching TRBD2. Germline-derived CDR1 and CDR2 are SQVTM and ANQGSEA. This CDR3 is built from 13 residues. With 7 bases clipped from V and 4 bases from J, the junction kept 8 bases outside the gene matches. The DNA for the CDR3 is TGCAGCGGGGCGGGGGAAAGAGCAGATACGCAGTATTTT. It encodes CSGAGERADTQYF.

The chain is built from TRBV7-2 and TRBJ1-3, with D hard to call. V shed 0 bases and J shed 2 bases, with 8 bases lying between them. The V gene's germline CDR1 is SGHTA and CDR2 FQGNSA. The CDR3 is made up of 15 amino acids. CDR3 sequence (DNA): TGTGCCAGCAGCTTAGCCAGAGGGACTGGAAACACCATATATTTT. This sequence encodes CASSLARGTGNTIYF.

As DNA, the CDR3 is TGTGCCAGCAGCCACTATGGAGGGTCGAACTACGAGCAGTACTTC. Amino acids: CASSHYGGSNYEQYF. The V gene is TRBV7-2, the J gene TRBJ2-7; tentative D call: TRBD2 (6 bases). CDR1 is SGHTA and CDR2 is FQGNSA in the germline V gene. V was clipped by 5 bases and J by 3 bases, with 17 bases between them. This CDR3 has 15 residues.